Listed below are T cell receptor beta chains from one sample, sequenced in a study of OX40 agonist ivuxolimab in advanced cancers. Libraries were prepared by immunoSEQ multiplex PCR; TCRdb keeps only in-frame clonotypes and omits some of them. The profile covers 35,000 to 45,000 clones, with over 65% appearing a single time and roughly 25% taken by the ten largest. Sample: CD4+ or CD8+ T cells sorted from blood, taken in a trial of the OX40 agonist ivuxolimab. These receptors were collected from an adult with an advanced solid tumor such as melanoma, head and neck, liver or kidney cancer. CDR3s include the opening cysteine and the closing phenylalanine or tryptophan. Fields, in order: CDR3 DNA, CDR3 protein, J gene, D gene, V gene, clone size. D genes are given only for firm matches. Only part of the rows carry a size: once, few, many, or a class if the clone is expanded.

cdr3_nt: TGCAGCGTCGGACCCCGGCCAACAGGAAACACCGGGGAGCTGTTTTTT
cdr3_aa: CSVGPRPTGNTGELFF
j_call: TRBJ2-2
d_call: -
v_call: TRBV29-1
clone_size: -

cdr3_nt: TGTGCCAGCAGTCAGGACGTGGGGACTAACTATGGCTACACCTTC
cdr3_aa: CASSQDVGTNYGYTF
j_call: TRBJ1-2
d_call: -
v_call: TRBV7-2
clone_size: -

cdr3_nt: TGTGCCAGCAGTAGGCCCTACGAGCAGTACTTC
cdr3_aa: CASSRPYEQYF
j_call: TRBJ2-7
d_call: -
v_call: TRBV6-6
clone_size: -

cdr3_nt: TGTGCCAGCAACGAGATACTTTACAATGAGCAGTTCTTC
cdr3_aa: CASNEILYNEQFF
j_call: TRBJ2-1
d_call: -
v_call: TRBV6-1
clone_size: -

cdr3_nt: TGTGCCAGCAGTTTCGGATTCCTGGCAGAGACCCAGTACTTC
cdr3_aa: CASSFGFLAETQYF
j_call: TRBJ2-5
d_call: -
v_call: TRBV28
clone_size: few

cdr3_nt: TGTGCCACCTGCGACGGCCTCACTGAAGCTTTCTTT
cdr3_aa: CATCDGLTEAFF
j_call: TRBJ1-1
d_call: -
v_call: TRBV10-3
clone_size: -

cdr3_nt: TGCAGCGTTGGCTCCTCCGGGGGTCCTAACTATGGCTACACCTTC
cdr3_aa: CSVGSSGGPNYGYTF
j_call: TRBJ1-2
d_call: -
v_call: TRBV29-1
clone_size: -

cdr3_nt: TGTGCCAGTAGTATAGGGGACTGGACTGAAGCTTTCTTT
cdr3_aa: CASSIGDWTEAFF
j_call: TRBJ1-1
d_call: -
v_call: TRBV19
clone_size: once

cdr3_nt: TGCAGCGTTGTGGCCGGAATCACCGGGGAGCTGTTTTTT
cdr3_aa: CSVVAGITGELFF
j_call: TRBJ2-2
d_call: -
v_call: TRBV29-1
clone_size: -

cdr3_nt: TGTGCCAGCAGTGGCCGAAGTGGTTCCTCAAATGGCTACACCTTC
cdr3_aa: CASSGRSGSSNGYTF
j_call: TRBJ1-2
d_call: -
v_call: TRBV7-2
clone_size: -

cdr3_nt: TGTGCCAGCAGCTTTGGTCGGTGGATGCTGGGACGGGACTACGAGCAGTACTTC
cdr3_aa: CASSFGRWMLGRDYEQYF
j_call: TRBJ2-7
d_call: -
v_call: TRBV11-1
clone_size: -

cdr3_nt: TGCGCCAGCAGCTTGGGGCCTAGCGGGGCCTACGAGCAGTACTTC
cdr3_aa: CASSLGPSGAYEQYF
j_call: TRBJ2-7
d_call: TRBD2
v_call: TRBV5-1
clone_size: once

cdr3_nt: TGTGCCAGCAGCTTAGGTAGCCAGGGGGCAAACTACAATGAGCAGTTCTTC
cdr3_aa: CASSLGSQGANYNEQFF
j_call: TRBJ2-1
d_call: TRBD1
v_call: TRBV11-3
clone_size: -

cdr3_nt: TGCGCCAGCAGCCGTACTAGCGGGGGATACAATGAGCAGTTCTTC
cdr3_aa: CASSRTSGGYNEQFF
j_call: TRBJ2-1
d_call: TRBD2
v_call: TRBV4-3
clone_size: -

cdr3_nt: TGTGCCAGCAGCTTAATTCCCCACTCCGACTGGGGTAGCAATCAGCCCCAGCATTTT
cdr3_aa: CASSLIPHSDWGSNQPQHF
j_call: TRBJ1-5
d_call: -
v_call: TRBV7-6
clone_size: -

cdr3_nt: TGTGCCTACAGACAGGGAGCTGAAGCTTTCTTT
cdr3_aa: CAYRQGAEAFF
j_call: TRBJ1-1
d_call: TRBD1
v_call: TRBV30
clone_size: few

cdr3_nt: TGTGCCAGTAAATCGACCGCCGGGACCGCGAATTCACCCCTCCACTTT
cdr3_aa: CASKSTAGTANSPLHF
j_call: TRBJ1-6
d_call: -
v_call: TRBV19
clone_size: -

cdr3_nt: TGTGCCAGCAGCTTGGTAGTTGCGGGAGCGGATGAGCAGTTCTTC
cdr3_aa: CASSLVVAGADEQFF
j_call: TRBJ2-1
d_call: TRBD2
v_call: TRBV5-8
clone_size: -

cdr3_nt: TGTGCCAGCAGCGTAGAGGGACAGACTGAAGCTTTCTTT
cdr3_aa: CASSVEGQTEAFF
j_call: TRBJ1-1
d_call: TRBD1
v_call: TRBV9
clone_size: -

cdr3_nt: TGTGCCAGTAGTATAGGACAGTACACTGAAGCTTTCTTT
cdr3_aa: CASSIGQYTEAFF
j_call: TRBJ1-1
d_call: -
v_call: TRBV19
clone_size: once

cdr3_nt: TGTGCCAGCAGCCAAGTTGGAGGAGGGGATGAGCAGTTCTTC
cdr3_aa: CASSQVGGGDEQFF
j_call: TRBJ2-1
d_call: -
v_call: TRBV14
clone_size: -

cdr3_nt: TGTGCCAGCAGTCCGGCAGCAGGTCGCGGTTCACCCCTCCACTTT
cdr3_aa: CASSPAAGRGSPLHF
j_call: TRBJ1-6
d_call: -
v_call: TRBV6-5
clone_size: -

cdr3_nt: TGTGCCAGCAGTGAATTGGAGGGGTTTGCCTCCGAGCAGTACTTC
cdr3_aa: CASSELEGFASEQYF
j_call: TRBJ2-7
d_call: -
v_call: TRBV25-1
clone_size: -

cdr3_nt: TGTGCCAGCAGCCTTTCCCCGCGGGGAAACACCATATATTTT
cdr3_aa: CASSLSPRGNTIYF
j_call: TRBJ1-3
d_call: -
v_call: TRBV14
clone_size: -

cdr3_nt: TGTGCCAGCAGACAGGGGGTTTCTGGGGGCTACACCTTC
cdr3_aa: CASRQGVSGGYTF
j_call: TRBJ1-2
d_call: TRBD1
v_call: TRBV2
clone_size: -

cdr3_nt: TGTGCCAGCAGCTTGGTGGGGGACCCAGATACGCAGTATTTT
cdr3_aa: CASSLVGDPDTQYF
j_call: TRBJ2-3
d_call: -
v_call: TRBV5-8
clone_size: -

cdr3_nt: TGTGCCAGCAGCTTGGGACAACCAAATGAAAAACTGTTTTTT
cdr3_aa: CASSLGQPNEKLFF
j_call: TRBJ1-4
d_call: -
v_call: TRBV5-4
clone_size: -

cdr3_nt: TGTGCCAGCAGCCTCAATGAGCAGTTCTTC
cdr3_aa: CASSLNEQFF
j_call: TRBJ2-1
d_call: -
v_call: TRBV25-1
clone_size: -

cdr3_nt: TGTGCCAGCAGCTTGGTGGTGGGACTAGCGGGAGGACGTCAGTACGAGCAGTACTTC
cdr3_aa: CASSLVVGLAGGRQYEQYF
j_call: TRBJ2-7
d_call: TRBD2
v_call: TRBV5-6
clone_size: once

cdr3_nt: TGTGCCAGCAGCGCGGGGATCGGGGCAGATACGCAGTATTTT
cdr3_aa: CASSAGIGADTQYF
j_call: TRBJ2-3
d_call: -
v_call: TRBV9
clone_size: -

cdr3_nt: TGTGCCAGCAGCGCATTGGACAGGGGCATCGGAAAACTGTTTTTT
cdr3_aa: CASSALDRGIGKLFF
j_call: TRBJ1-4
d_call: TRBD1
v_call: TRBV5-6
clone_size: -

cdr3_nt: TGTGCCAGCAGCGACAGATATGGCTACACCTTC
cdr3_aa: CASSDRYGYTF
j_call: TRBJ1-2
d_call: -
v_call: TRBV28
clone_size: -

cdr3_nt: TGTGCCAGCAGCTCCCAGGGACAGGACTACCAGCCCCAGCATTTT
cdr3_aa: CASSSQGQDYQPQHF
j_call: TRBJ1-5
d_call: TRBD1
v_call: TRBV7-9
clone_size: once

cdr3_nt: TGTGCCAGCAGCCCTCGCAGGGACGACACCTACGAGCAGTACTTC
cdr3_aa: CASSPRRDDTYEQYF
j_call: TRBJ2-7
d_call: -
v_call: TRBV21-1
clone_size: once

cdr3_nt: TGCAGTGCTAGTGAGGTAGATGAGCAGTACTTC
cdr3_aa: CSASEVDEQYF
j_call: TRBJ2-7
d_call: -
v_call: TRBV20-1
clone_size: -

cdr3_nt: TGTGCCAGCAGCCTGGCGGACAGTCCGACTGATTGGGAGACCCAGTACTTC
cdr3_aa: CASSLADSPTDWETQYF
j_call: TRBJ2-5
d_call: -
v_call: TRBV11-1
clone_size: -

cdr3_nt: TGTGCCAGCAGTGACACGCAGGGATACGAGCAGTACTTC
cdr3_aa: CASSDTQGYEQYF
j_call: TRBJ2-7
d_call: -
v_call: TRBV6-5
clone_size: -

cdr3_nt: TGTGCCAGCAGCTACGGGACAGGGGGCTTAGGGGAGACCCAGTACTTC
cdr3_aa: CASSYGTGGLGETQYF
j_call: TRBJ2-5
d_call: TRBD1
v_call: TRBV5-4
clone_size: -

cdr3_nt: TGTGCCAGCAGCGACGGGACGGTGGGCAATCAGCCCCAGCATTTT
cdr3_aa: CASSDGTVGNQPQHF
j_call: TRBJ1-5
d_call: -
v_call: TRBV6-6
clone_size: -

cdr3_nt: TGTGCCAGCAGCGGGACGGGACACTTCTCCTACGAGCAGTACTTT
cdr3_aa: CASSGTGHFSYEQYF
j_call: TRBJ2-7
d_call: -
v_call: TRBV7-8
clone_size: -

cdr3_nt: TGTGCCAGCGGACACTCCCCACCCTTTTTCTACGAGCAGTACTTC
cdr3_aa: CASGHSPPFFYEQYF
j_call: TRBJ2-7
d_call: -
v_call: TRBV11-2
clone_size: many

cdr3_nt: TGTGCCAGCAGTCCGACAAACAGCTACAATCAGCCCCAGCATTTT
cdr3_aa: CASSPTNSYNQPQHF
j_call: TRBJ1-5
d_call: -
v_call: TRBV27
clone_size: -

cdr3_nt: TGTGCCAGCAGTTTATTAAGAGCCAAAAACATTCAGTACTTC
cdr3_aa: CASSLLRAKNIQYF
j_call: TRBJ2-4
d_call: -
v_call: TRBV27
clone_size: -